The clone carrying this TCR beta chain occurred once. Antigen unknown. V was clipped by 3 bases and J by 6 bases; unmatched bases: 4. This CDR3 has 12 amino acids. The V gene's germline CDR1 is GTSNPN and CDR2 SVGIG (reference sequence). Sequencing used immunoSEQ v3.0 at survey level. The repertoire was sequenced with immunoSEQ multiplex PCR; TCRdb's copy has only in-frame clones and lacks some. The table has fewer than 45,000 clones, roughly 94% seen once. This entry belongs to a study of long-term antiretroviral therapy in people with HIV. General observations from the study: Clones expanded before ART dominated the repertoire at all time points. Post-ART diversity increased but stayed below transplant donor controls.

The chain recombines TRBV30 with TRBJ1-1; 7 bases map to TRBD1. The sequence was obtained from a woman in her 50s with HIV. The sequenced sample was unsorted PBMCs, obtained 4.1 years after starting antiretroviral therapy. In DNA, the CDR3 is TGTGCCTGGAGCGGGACAGCGGCTGAAGCTTTCTTT. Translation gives CAWSGTAAEAFF.